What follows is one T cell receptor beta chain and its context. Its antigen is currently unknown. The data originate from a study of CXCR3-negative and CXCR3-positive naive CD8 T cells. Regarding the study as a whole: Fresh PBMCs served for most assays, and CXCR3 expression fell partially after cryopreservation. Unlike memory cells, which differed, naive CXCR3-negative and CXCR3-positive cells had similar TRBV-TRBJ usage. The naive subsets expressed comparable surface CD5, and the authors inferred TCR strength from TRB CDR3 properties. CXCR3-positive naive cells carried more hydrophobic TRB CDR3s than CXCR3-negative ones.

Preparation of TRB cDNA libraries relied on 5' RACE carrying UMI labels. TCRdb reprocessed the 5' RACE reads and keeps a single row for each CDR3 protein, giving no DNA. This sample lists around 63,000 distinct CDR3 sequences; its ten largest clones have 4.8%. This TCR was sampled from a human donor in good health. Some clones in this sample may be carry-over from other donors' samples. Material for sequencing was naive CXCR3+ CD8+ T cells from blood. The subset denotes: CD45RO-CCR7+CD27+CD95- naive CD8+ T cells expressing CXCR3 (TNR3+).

The CDR3 here is CASSEGDSYGYTF. This rearrangement joins TRBV12-3 or TRBV12-4 to TRBJ1-2. This CDR3 region has 13 residues.